The 21 T cell receptor beta chains given below trace back to one sample, sequenced in a study of metastatic and nonmetastatic thyroid tumors. Prior to thyroid surgery, none of the patients had received any treatment. MiXCR reprocessed the PCR reads for TCRdb. The table records tens of thousands of clones, approximately 12% of them present only once. Sequencing was carried out using blood. The receptor source for this set is a female donor with papillary thyroid cancer or a benign thyroid nodule (not recorded which). Some clones in this sample may be carry-over from other donors' samples.

In this sample, this clone turned up once. The chain combines TRBV2 with TRBJ2-1, with TRBD2 matching 10 bases. The V gene end was trimmed by 5 bases and the J gene end by 1 base; junction bases not matched to a gene: 14. Germline V gene data show CDR1 as SNHLY and CDR2 as FYNNEI. The CDR3 totals 19 residues. CDR3 coding DNA: TGTGCCAGCAGTCAACGGACTAGCGGCGAATCAATTTCCTACAATGAGCAGTTCTTC. This gives the protein CASSQRTSGESISYNEQFF.

This clone was counted ten times or more. This chain uses TRBV19 with TRBJ1-2; D might be TRBD1 (6 bases). V was cut by 7 bases and J by 7 bases, with 19 bases left in between. The germline V gene has CDR1 LNHDA and CDR2 SQIVND (reference sequence). The CDR3 covers 14 residues. The CDR3 sequence is CASTPDGGAAGYTF. For the CDR3, the DNA is TGTGCCAGTACTCCCGATGGGGGGGCGGCTGGCTACACCTTC.

This clone came up many times. The rearrangement links TRBV9 to TRBJ2-1; D unclear. CDR1 SGDLS and CDR2 YYNGEE come from the germline V gene. CDR3 length: 13 residues. V was clipped by 4 bases and J by 5 bases, with 10 bases between them. The DNA for the CDR3 is TGTGCCAGCAGCCCCCTGGTGAACAATGAGCAGTTCTTC. Translation: CASSPLVNNEQFF.

At least ten counts were recorded for this clone. This chain links TRBV7-9 with TRBJ1-1; tentatively, D is TRBD1 (6 bases). Germline CDR1 SEHNR, CDR2 FQNEAQ (reference sequence). This CDR3 is built from 13 residues. The V gene lost 0 bases and the J gene lost 5 bases, with 7 bases spanning the gap. The DNA for the CDR3 is TGTGCCAGCAGCTTAGCAGGACAGACTGAAGCTTTCTTT. As protein: CASSLAGQTEAFF.

This clone occurred many times. The chain employs TRBV11-2 and TRBJ2-5, with 9 nucleotides matching TRBD2. The germline V gene has CDR1 SGHAT and CDR2 FQNNGV. V was pared by 2 bases and J by 4 bases, with 17 bases of the junction left unmatched. CDR3 length: 19 amino acids. The CDR3 sequence is CASSLYNRRTSAGLETQYF. CDR3 in DNA: TGTGCCAGCAGCTTATATAACCGACGGACTAGCGCGGGACTAGAGACCCAGTACTTC.

This clone has ten or more counts. This chain connects TRBV4-3 to TRBJ2-1, with D tentatively TRBD1 (5 bases). The CDR3 length is 17 residues. The germline V gene has CDR1 LGHNA and CDR2 YSLEER. The V end lost 0 bases, the J end lost 12 bases, and 24 bases lay between the germline ends. As DNA, the CDR3 is TGCGCCAGCAGCCAAGAGGCGAGCCACCTGAGAGGAAGGGGGCAGTTCTTC. Encoded protein: CASSQEASHLRGRGQFF.

Ten or more counts support this clone. The identical CDR3 is also encoded by other nucleotide sequences in the sample. J is TRBJ1-1 and V is TRBV20-1; D not certain. The ends were cut back, 3 bases at V and 1 base at J, with 6 bases in the middle. Germline values: CDR1 DFQATT, CDR2 SNEGSKA (reference sequence). This CDR3 contains 12 residues. The CDR3, as DNA: TGCAGTGCTAGGCGGACGAACACTGAAGCTTTCTTT. This encodes CSARRTNTEAFF.

This clone appeared many times. This same CDR3 is encoded by further DNA sequences in the sample. The gene calls are TRBV28 and TRBJ2-7, with a tentative D call TRBD2 (6 bases). This CDR3 has 14 residues. V lost 3 bases and J 4 bases, leaving 13 bases between the germline ends. Per germline, CDR1 MDHEN and CDR2 SYDVKM. CDR3 sequence: CASSFAAGGYEQYF. CDR3 nucleotides: TGTGCCAGCAGTTTCGCCGCTGGGGGGTACGAGCAGTACTTC.

This clone was observed at least ten times. The V gene is TRBV12-3 or TRBV12-4, the J gene TRBJ2-7; 8 bases fit TRBD1. Unmatched junction bases numbered 2, after V lost 6 bases and J lost 1 base. The CDR3 length is 13 residues. The CDR3 reads CASRGTGSYEQYF. The CDR3 DNA sequence: TGTGCCAGCAGGGGGACAGGTTCCTACGAGCAGTACTTC.

Many counts were recorded for this clone. CDR3 sequence: CASSPLGLRGTGELFF. In DNA, the CDR3 is TGTGCCAGCAGCCCCCTTGGGCTCCGGGGAACCGGGGAGCTGTTTTTT. The chain recombines TRBV11-2 with TRBJ2-2; possibly TRBD2 for D (5 bases). Per the germline V gene, CDR1 is SGHAT and CDR2 is FQNNGV. The CDR3 sequence is 16 residues long. The V end was cut by 5 bases, the J end by 5 bases, with 18 bases between.

This clone was seen a handful of times. In DNA, the CDR3 is TGTGCCATCAGTGAGACCCTCACCGGACAGGGTAACTATGGCTACACCTTC. Its protein product is CAISETLTGQGNYGYTF. This chain joins TRBV10-3 and TRBJ1-2, with TRBD1 matching over 8 bases. The junction had 9 bases not matched to a gene; V was cut back by 2 bases and J by 1 base. The germline V gene encodes CDR1 ENHRY and CDR2 SYGVKD. The CDR3 is made up of 17 amino acids.

In its sample, this clone was seen many times. The rearrangement uses TRBV20-1 and TRBJ1-4; a weak D match, TRBD1 (5 bases). The CDR3 contains 13 residues. Per the germline V gene, CDR1 is DFQATT and CDR2 is SNEGSKA (reference sequence). Deletions cut 3 bases from V and 3 bases from J, with 8 bases between. DNA of the CDR3: TGCAGTGCTAGTCAGGGACCTAATGAAAAACTGTTTTTT. It codes for CSASQGPNEKLFF.

This clone was observed a handful of times. A much larger clone differs by one base, so this may be a read error. The sample carries other DNA sequences with the same CDR3. The chain links TRBV12-5 to TRBJ2-1; 7 bases agree with TRBD2. CDR3 size: 16 residues. Germline V CDR1 and CDR2: LGHNT, FRNRAP. The CDR3 region is CASGSPSGDTYNEQFF. The DNA for the CDR3 is TGTGCCAGTGGTTCCCCAAGCGGGGATACCTACAATGAGCAGTTCTTC.

The table lists this clone with many counts. The chain is built from TRBV10-3 and TRBJ2-1; 12 nucleotides align to TRBD2. Per germline, CDR1 ENHRY and CDR2 SYGVKD. The CDR3 has 19 amino acids. The ends lost 4 bases at V and 0 bases at J; junction bases unmatched: 10. The CDR3 DNA follows: TGTGCCATCAGTGCAGGGGGACTAGCGGGCCCTAGCTCCTACAATGAGCAGTTCTTC. Translated: CAISAGGLAGPSSYNEQFF.

A note on this clone: One base away lies a much larger clone, so this may be a sequencing read error. The J gene is TRBJ2-7, the V gene TRBV11-1; 13 bases fit TRBD2. The CDR3 length is 16 residues. Germline V gene sequence: CDR1 SGHAT, CDR2 FQDESV (reference sequence). The V gene end was trimmed by 7 bases and the J gene end by 4 bases; junction bases not matched to a gene: 10. CDR3 nucleotide sequence: TGTGCCAGCATCCCCGTTGGACTAGCGGGGGCTTACGAGCAGTACTTC. This codes for CASIPVGLAGAYEQYF.

In its sample, this clone was seen many times. The DNA for the CDR3 is TGTGCCAGCAGTCCGTTTAAGGGCTCCTACAATGAGCAGTTCTTC. It translates to CASSPFKGSYNEQFF. V is TRBV7-3 and J is TRBJ2-1; D unresolved. Germline V gene data show CDR1 as SGHTA and CDR2 as FQGTGA. This CDR3 comprises 15 residues. Deletions cut 6 bases from V and 0 bases from J, with 12 bases between.

This clone was counted a few times. At one boundary the junction diverges from the germline segment, which might be a read error. V is TRBV2 and J is TRBJ2-1; D not certain. The CDR3 spans 13 residues. The V gene's germline CDR1 is SNHLY and CDR2 FYNNEI. CDR3 DNA sequence: TGTGCCAGCAGTGAACTACCCTACAATGAGCATTTCTTC. This translates into CASSELPYNEHFF.

This clone was observed many times. This chain uses TRBV6-1 with TRBJ1-2, with a tentative D call TRBD1 (5 bases). Trimming took off 4 bases at V and 4 bases at J, with 13 bases between the two ends. Germline V gives CDR1 MNHNS, CDR2 SASEGT. This CDR3 region has 14 residues. The CDR3 region has the DNA TGTGCCAGCAGTGGGGACGACAGATTCTATGGCTACACCTTC. It encodes CASSGDDRFYGYTF.

This clone was counted at least ten times. The same CDR3 can be traced to other DNA sequences in this sample. The chain joins TRBV18 to TRBJ1-2; perhaps TRBD1 as D (5 bases). Germline assignment: CDR1 KGHSH and CDR2 LQKENI. CDR3 size: 14 residues. The V and J ends lost 2 bases and 4 bases respectively, with 11 bases between them. CDR3 in amino acids: CASSPRGDGYGYTF. CDR3 nucleotides: TGTGCCAGCTCACCAAGAGGGGACGGCTATGGCTACACCTTC. Full variable domain (missing parts from reference TRBV18 and TRBJ1-2): NAGVMQNPRHLVRRRGQEARLRCSPMKGHSHVYWYRQLPEEGLKFMVYLQKENIIDESGMPKERFSAEFPKEGPSILRIQQVVRGDSAAYFCASSPRGDGYGYTFGSGTRLTVV.

About this clone: This may be a read error, as it is one base from a much larger clone. This chain joins TRBV9 and TRBJ2-6; D remains unclear. The length of the CDR3 is 9 residues. CDR1 is SGDLS, CDR2 YYNGEE, per germline. CDR3 DNA sequence: TGTGCCAGCAGCGGCCCAGTGGTTTTC. It translates to CASSGPVVF.

This clone was recorded many times. This chain connects TRBV20-1 to TRBJ1-5; no clear D gene. CDR3 length equals 12 residues. Germline values: CDR1 DFQATT, CDR2 SNEGSKA (reference sequence). V was cut by 7 bases and J by 0 bases, with 7 bases left in between. The CDR3 DNA sequence: TGCAGTGTAGTTAATAGCAATCAGCCCCAGCATTTT. Protein sequence: CSVVNSNQPQHF.